These 19 T cell receptor beta chains came from one sample sequenced in a study of Ad26.COV2.S vaccination and SARS-CoV-2 variants. Treatment noted: around 19 received Ad26.COV2.S at low or high dose, single or two shots; roughly five received placebo; per-sample allocation not given. Sample collection was performed on day 63 after the first vaccine or placebo injection. This table comes from immunoSEQ multiplex PCR, and its TCRdb copy is limited to in-frame clones, with some not included. Of 380,000 or so clones listed, around nine tenths are singletons. Sequences were derived from peripheral blood, sampled in a trial of Ad26.COV2.S vaccine versus placebo. Every receptor here comes from a person aged 18-60 years who received the Ad26.COV2.S COVID-19 vaccine or a placebo.

The chain joins TRBV2 to TRBJ2-2; unclear D gene. Germline values: CDR1 SNHLY, CDR2 FYNNEI. V was cut by 1 base and J by 0 bases, with 6 bases left in between. The CDR3 sequence is 15 residues long. CDR3 protein: CASSEERSNTGELFF. The CDR3 DNA is TGTGCCAGCAGTGAAGAAAGATCGAACACCGGGGAGCTGTTTTTT. Filled out from reference TRBV2 and TRBJ2-2, the complete variable domain reads EPEVTQTPSHQVTQMGQEVILRCVPISNHLYFYWYRQILGQKVEFLVSFYNNEISEKSEIFDDQFSVERPDGSNFTLKIRSTKLEDSAMYFCASSEERSNTGELFFGEGSRLTVL.

The chain combines TRBV6-5 with TRBJ1-1, with 7 nucleotides matching TRBD1. The CDR3 extends over 16 amino acids. V dropped 0 bases and J dropped 0; count of bases not matched to a gene: 4. Germline values: CDR1 MNHEY, CDR2 SVGAGI. The CDR3: CASSYSRGGLNTEAFF. CDR3 bases: TGTGCCAGCAGTTACTCGAGAGGGGGCTTGAACACTGAAGCTTTCTTT.

This chain uses TRBV11-2 with TRBJ2-1; possible D gene TRBD2, 6 bases. Germline values: CDR1 SGHAT, CDR2 FQNNGV. The CDR3 is made up of 15 amino acids. Trimming took 1 base from V and 4 from J, leaving 11 bases between them. CDR3 sequence (DNA): TGTGCCAGCAGCTTAGCACTAGCCGGATACAATGAGCAGTTCTTC. It encodes CASSLALAGYNEQFF.

This chain links TRBV7-8 with TRBJ1-2; no definite D call. The germline gives CDR1 SGHVS, CDR2 FQNEAQ. The V end was cut by 1 base, the J end by 5 bases, with 20 bases between. The CDR3 runs 17 residues. CDR3: CASSLVPGLDLGYGYTF. DNA for the CDR3: TGTGCCAGCAGCTTAGTTCCCGGGTTAGATTTGGGGTATGGCTACACCTTC. Full variable domain (remainder filled in from reference TRBV7-8 and TRBJ1-2): GAGVSQSPRYKVAKRGQDVALRCDPISGHVSLFWYQQALGQGPEFLTYFQNEAQLDKSGLPSDRFFAERPEGSVSTLKIQRTQQEDSAVYLCASSLVPGLDLGYGYTFGSGTRLTVV.

The chain has TRBV5-1 and TRBJ2-5; 7 positions match TRBD1. The CDR3 contains 15 residues. CDR1 SGHRS and CDR2 YFSETQ come from the germline V gene. V lost 4 bases and J lost 1; bases outside the gene matches: 7. Written as DNA, the CDR3 is TGCGCCAGCAGCGGTGGACAGGCAATCCAAGAGACCCAGTACTTC. The encoded protein is CASSGGQAIQETQYF.

This chain links TRBV28 with TRBJ2-5, with D tentatively TRBD1 (6 bases). Germline CDR1 reads MDHEN; CDR2 reads SYDVKM. The CDR3 is 14 residues long. V was pared by 8 bases and J by 5 bases, with 18 bases between. The CDR3 DNA reads as TGTGCCAGCGCGATCGACAGGATGAGGGAGACCCAGTACTTC. Its translation: CASAIDRMRETQYF.

This clone was detected only once. The chain employs TRBV18 and TRBJ1-3; no definite D call. The germline V and J ends were trimmed by 3 bases and 1 base, with 13 bases remaining between them. The CDR3 spans 16 residues. Germline V gene sequence: CDR1 KGHSH, CDR2 LQKENI. CDR3 DNA sequence: TGTGCCAGCTCACCCGAGGTCCTCCGTTCTGGAAACACCATATATTTT. It yields the protein CASSPEVLRSGNTIYF. Using reference TRBV18 and TRBJ1-3 for the parts outside the CDR3, the full variable domain is NAGVMQNPRHLVRRRGQEARLRCSPMKGHSHVYWYRQLPEEGLKFMVYLQKENIIDESGMPKERFSAEFPKEGPSILRIQQVVRGDSAAYFCASSPEVLRSGNTIYFGEGSWLTVV.

The chain recombines TRBV6-5 with TRBJ2-5; 9 bases are a match to TRBD1. Trimming cost V 5 bases and J 5 bases; bases outside gene matches: 3. The CDR3 runs 13 residues. Germline V gene data show CDR1 as MNHEY and CDR2 as SVGAGI. In DNA, the CDR3 is TGTGCCAGCAGTCGCGGGACAGGGGAGACCCAGTACTTC. Protein product: CASSRGTGETQYF.

The CDR3 loop reads CASTLAGSGTGELFF. CDR3 in DNA: TGTGCCAGCACCCTAGCGGGGTCGGGCACCGGGGAGCTGTTTTTT. The chain links TRBV7-9 to TRBJ2-2; TRBD2 matches 9 bases. CDR3 length: 15 amino acids. Germline V gene lookup returns CDR1 SEHNR and CDR2 FQNEAQ (reference sequence). V gave up 7 bases and J gave up 4 bases; unmatched junction bases: 7.

V usage is TRBV7-9 and J usage is TRBJ2-1; a possible D gene is TRBD2 (5 bases). Germline CDR1 is SEHNR and CDR2 is FQNEAQ (reference sequence). Trimming pared 5 bases from V and 7 bases from J, leaving 24 bases between. This CDR3 region has 17 residues. The CDR3 sequence: CASSLTGLGGIANEQFF. CDR3 nucleotide sequence: TGTGCCAGCAGCCTCACGGGTCTTGGAGGTATCGCTAATGAGCAGTTCTTC.

The V call is TRBV27, the J call TRBJ1-6; 7 nucleotides align to TRBD1. With 4 bases clipped from V and 6 bases from J, the junction kept 6 bases outside the gene matches. From germline, CDR1 is MNHEY and CDR2 SMNVEV (reference sequence). The CDR3 contains 15 residues. The chain's CDR3 is CASSSGQESNSPLHF. CDR3 sequence (DNA): TGTGCCAGCAGTTCAGGACAGGAAAGTAATTCACCCCTCCACTTT.

The V call is TRBV5-5, the J call TRBJ2-6; D remains ambiguous. With 0 bases removed from V and 0 bases from J, the gap between germline ends came to 13 bases. Looked up from germline, CDR1 is SGHKS and CDR2 is YYEKEE (reference sequence). The CDR3 covers 18 residues. The CDR3 bases are TGTGCCAGCAGCTTGGGACGGAATACCTTCTCTGGGGCCAACGTCCTGACTTTC. Residues: CASSLGRNTFSGANVLTF.

The gene calls are TRBV21-1 and TRBJ1-2. TRBV21-1 is a pseudogene segment. CDR3 length: 14 amino acids. CDR3 region: CASSNAGAGYGYTF. The CDR3 nucleotides read TGTGCCAGCAGCAACGCCGGGGCAGGCTATGGCTACACCTTC.

The chain joins TRBV6-2 or TRBV6-3 to TRBJ2-5; D is unresolved. V was cut by 2 bases and J by 3 bases, with 7 bases left in between. Germline CDR1 and CDR2: MNHEY and SVGEGT. The CDR3 consists of 13 residues. As DNA, the CDR3 is TGTGCCAGCAGTTACGTTCAAGAAGAGACCCAGTACTTC. Protein product: CASSYVQEETQYF.

V and J are TRBV19 and TRBJ1-4; D unresolved. Trimming pared 0 bases from V and 2 bases from J, leaving 10 bases between. The CDR3 spans 16 residues. The germline V gene encodes CDR1 LNHDA and CDR2 SQIVND (reference sequence). The CDR3 spells CASSIEAGATNEKLFF. For the CDR3, the DNA is TGTGCCAGTAGTATAGAGGCGGGCGCGACTAATGAAAAACTGTTTTTT.

V usage is TRBV5-6 and J usage is TRBJ1-2, with D maybe TRBD1 (5 bases). This CDR3 has 15 amino acids. Trimming took 7 bases from V and 2 from J, leaving 18 bases between them. Germline-derived CDR1 and CDR2 are SGHDT and YYEEEE. CDR3 residues: CASDNYNQGNYGYTF. The CDR3, as DNA: TGTGCCAGCGACAACTATAATCAGGGAAACTATGGCTACACCTTC.

This chain uses TRBV5-1 with TRBJ2-1; 11 nucleotides align to TRBD1. This CDR3 comprises 15 residues. Germline V gene lookup returns CDR1 SGHRS and CDR2 YFSETQ. J was trimmed by 5 bases and V by 4 bases; bases with no gene match: 5. This chain's CDR3 is CASSPGQGANNEQFF. The CDR3 DNA is TGCGCCAGCAGCCCTGGACAGGGGGCTAACAATGAGCAGTTCTTC. Combining the CDR3 with reference TRBV5-1 and TRBJ2-1 gives the whole variable domain KAGVTQTPRYLIKTRGQQVTLSCSPISGHRSVSWYQQTPGQGLQFLFEYFSETQRNKGNFPGRFSGRQFSNSRSEMNVSTLELGDSALYLCASSPGQGANNEQFFGPGTRLTVL.

This clone was detected a few times. This chain links TRBV6-1 with TRBJ2-7; TRBD1 matches at 9 bases. This CDR3 has 16 residues. Germline CDR1 reads MNHNS; CDR2 reads SASEGT. The ends lost 2 bases at V and 4 bases at J; junction bases unmatched: 9. The CDR3 reads CASSEPDRGSTYEQYF. The DNA for the CDR3 is TGTGCCAGCAGTGAACCCGACAGGGGGTCAACTTACGAGCAGTACTTC.

The chain employs TRBV2 and TRBJ2-2; 7 bases match TRBD2. Germline assignment: CDR1 SNHLY and CDR2 FYNNEI. The CDR3 sequence is 16 residues long. V trimming: 1 base; J trimming: 3 bases; junction bases outside the gene matches: 5. The CDR3 protein is CASSEGRERDTGELFF. In nucleotides, the CDR3 is TGTGCCAGCAGTGAAGGGCGGGAGAGAGACACCGGGGAGCTGTTTTTT.